This is a list of T cell receptor beta chains from one sample in a study of sequential checkpoint blockade in melanoma. Some clones are missing from TCRdb's copy, which holds only in-frame ones; the method was immunoSEQ multiplex PCR. The sample has more than 9,500 clones; around 83% are singletons. Specimen: CD8+ T cells sorted from blood (inferred from file names), collected from a patient given nivolumab and ipilimumab in sequence. Every receptor here comes from a human donor with melanoma. The CDR3 runs from the conserved cysteine through the conserved F or W. D genes are given only for firm matches. Not every row has a clone size; where given, it reads once, few, many or a size class.

CDR3aa: CASSLGAGGNYGYTF; CDR3nt: TGTGCCAGCAGCTTAGGGGCAGGGGGTAACTATGGCTACACCTTC; abundance: -; j_gene: TRBJ1-2; v_gene: TRBV11-2; d_gene: TRBD1
CDR3aa: CASSLVQVYNEQFF; CDR3nt: TGTGCCAGCAGCTTGGTACAGGTCTACAATGAGCAGTTCTTC; abundance: -; j_gene: TRBJ2-1; v_gene: TRBV5-8; d_gene: -
CDR3aa: CASMYRGNQPQHF; CDR3nt: TGTGCCAGCATGTACAGAGGCAATCAGCCCCAGCATTTT; abundance: -; j_gene: TRBJ1-5; v_gene: TRBV2; d_gene: -
CDR3aa: CASSLFLGDEQYF; CDR3nt: TGTGCCAGCAGCTTGTTTTTGGGAGACGAGCAGTACTTC; abundance: -; j_gene: TRBJ2-7; v_gene: TRBV5-6; d_gene: -
CDR3aa: CASKTAGGGGQPQHF; CDR3nt: TGTGCCAGCAAGACCGCGGGGGGAGGGGGTCAGCCCCAGCATTTT; abundance: -; j_gene: TRBJ1-5; v_gene: TRBV28; d_gene: -
CDR3aa: CASSGAGGPELFF; CDR3nt: TGTGCCAGCAGCGGGGCGGGGGGTCCAGAGCTGTTTTTT; abundance: -; j_gene: TRBJ2-2; v_gene: TRBV7-8; d_gene: TRBD2
CDR3aa: CASSGDRAWGANVLTF; CDR3nt: TGTGCCAGTAGTGGGGACAGGGCTTGGGGGGCCAACGTCCTGACTTTC; abundance: -; j_gene: TRBJ2-6; v_gene: TRBV25-1; d_gene: TRBD1
CDR3aa: CASSDVRITDTQYF; CDR3nt: TGCGCCAGCAGTGATGTCAGGATCACAGATACGCAGTATTTT; abundance: -; j_gene: TRBJ2-3; v_gene: TRBV10-1; d_gene: -
CDR3aa: CASSVEDVSDYGYTF; CDR3nt: TGTGCCAGCAGCGTAGAAGATGTTTCAGACTATGGCTACACCTTC; abundance: -; j_gene: TRBJ1-2; v_gene: TRBV9; d_gene: -
CDR3aa: CASSISSGQYYEQYF; CDR3nt: TGTGCCAGTAGTATATCGTCCGGACAGTACTACGAGCAGTACTTC; abundance: large; j_gene: TRBJ2-7; v_gene: TRBV19; d_gene: -
CDR3aa: CASRPGTSTYEQYF; CDR3nt: TGTGCCAGCAGGCCCGGGACTTCTACCTACGAGCAGTACTTC; abundance: -; j_gene: TRBJ2-7; v_gene: TRBV7-9; d_gene: -
CDR3aa: CASSLTGGAYNEQFF; CDR3nt: TGTGCCAGTAGTCTAACAGGGGGCGCCTACAATGAGCAGTTCTTC; abundance: few; j_gene: TRBJ2-1; v_gene: TRBV19; d_gene: TRBD1
CDR3aa: CASSMGQGGTDTQYF; CDR3nt: TGTGCCAGCAGTATGGGACAGGGCGGCACAGATACGCAGTATTTT; abundance: -; j_gene: TRBJ2-3; v_gene: TRBV28; d_gene: TRBD1
CDR3aa: CASSFAMVGQTDTQYF; CDR3nt: TGTGCCAGCAGCTTCGCCATGGTGGGCCAAACAGATACGCAGTATTTT; abundance: -; j_gene: TRBJ2-3; v_gene: TRBV7-9; d_gene: -
CDR3aa: CASSGQPTGLNEKLFF; CDR3nt: TGTGCCAGCAGTGGACAACCGACAGGCCTTAATGAAAAACTGTTTTTT; abundance: -; j_gene: TRBJ1-4; v_gene: TRBV27; d_gene: -
CDR3aa: CASSQRGQAYNEQFF; CDR3nt: TGTGCCAGCAGTCAGAGGGGACAAGCCTACAATGAGCAGTTCTTC; abundance: once; j_gene: TRBJ2-1; v_gene: TRBV2; d_gene: -
CDR3aa: CATSNGGAYYNEQFF; CDR3nt: TGTGCCACCAGCAACGGGGGGGCCTACTACAATGAGCAGTTCTTC; abundance: -; j_gene: TRBJ2-1; v_gene: TRBV15; d_gene: TRBD2
CDR3aa: CASSLGLAGGLNYNEQFF; CDR3nt: TGTGCCAGCAGCCTGGGACTAGCGGGGGGGCTTAACTACAATGAGCAGTTCTTC; abundance: -; j_gene: TRBJ2-1; v_gene: TRBV13; d_gene: TRBD2
CDR3aa: CASSQDLNLRTGEDEQFF; CDR3nt: TGCGCCAGCAGCCAAGATTTAAACTTAAGGACAGGGGAGGATGAGCAGTTCTTC; abundance: -; j_gene: TRBJ2-1; v_gene: TRBV4-3; d_gene: TRBD1
CDR3aa: CASSPRDRPYEQYF; CDR3nt: TGTGCCAGCAGCCCCCGGGACAGACCCTACGAGCAGTACTTC; abundance: once; j_gene: TRBJ2-7; v_gene: TRBV9; d_gene: TRBD1
CDR3aa: CASSELDPGWGNQPQHF; CDR3nt: TGTGCCAGCAGTGAATTAGACCCGGGGTGGGGCAATCAGCCCCAGCATTTT; abundance: -; j_gene: TRBJ1-5; v_gene: TRBV6-1; d_gene: -
CDR3aa: CAPSHRGDSPLHF; CDR3nt: TGCGCCCCCTCCCACAGGGGTGATTCACCCCTCCACTTT; abundance: once; j_gene: TRBJ1-6; v_gene: TRBV5-1; d_gene: TRBD1
CDR3aa: CASSPDRVNYEQYF; CDR3nt: TGCGCCAGCAGCCCAGACAGGGTAAACTACGAGCAGTACTTC; abundance: -; j_gene: TRBJ2-7; v_gene: TRBV4-3; d_gene: TRBD1
CDR3aa: CSVEVAGTSIF; CDR3nt: TGCAGCGTTGAAGTCGCCGGGACTAGCATCTTC; abundance: -; j_gene: TRBJ2-1; v_gene: TRBV29-1; d_gene: TRBD2
CDR3aa: CASSLSTGLNTEAFF; CDR3nt: TGTGCCAGCAGCTTGTCGACAGGGCTGAACACTGAAGCTTTCTTT; abundance: -; j_gene: TRBJ1-1; v_gene: TRBV7-9; d_gene: TRBD1
CDR3aa: CASSLTGQGAYEQYF; CDR3nt: TGTGCCAGCAGTTTGACGGGACAGGGGGCCTACGAGCAGTACTTC; abundance: -; j_gene: TRBJ2-7; v_gene: TRBV28; d_gene: TRBD1
CDR3aa: CASSQDQGMGFQYF; CDR3nt: TGCGCCAGCAGCCAAGATCAGGGAATGGGGTTTCAGTACTTC; abundance: -; j_gene: TRBJ2-4; v_gene: TRBV4-3; d_gene: -